The T cell receptor (beta chain) described here comes from a study of identical twins. Study observations and caveats: Abundant beta clonotypes from cord blood had fewer insertions, unlike memory repertoires, which showed none.

TCRdb re-derived calls from the 5' RACE reads in MiXCR, one entry per CDR3 protein. Of about 330,000 distinct CDR3 sequences detected, around an eighth appear once; the ten largest clones hold roughly 7.8%. The CDR3 totals 14 residues. Trimming took 3 bases from V and 6 from J, leaving 15 bases between them. Germline V gene data show CDR1 as SGHAT and CDR2 as FQNNGV. About this clonotype: Antigen specificity is unknown.

The same sample was also used in a study of yellow fever vaccine responses in identical twins.

V is TRBV11-2 and J is TRBJ2-7, with D tentatively TRBD2 (6 bases). The sequence was obtained from a woman under 30 in good health. Sequenced sample: CD8+ T cells sorted from blood. In DNA, the CDR3 is TGTGCCAGCAGCTTGGGCGGGAACCTCCGCGAGCAGTACTTC. Protein sequence: CASSLGGNLREQYF.